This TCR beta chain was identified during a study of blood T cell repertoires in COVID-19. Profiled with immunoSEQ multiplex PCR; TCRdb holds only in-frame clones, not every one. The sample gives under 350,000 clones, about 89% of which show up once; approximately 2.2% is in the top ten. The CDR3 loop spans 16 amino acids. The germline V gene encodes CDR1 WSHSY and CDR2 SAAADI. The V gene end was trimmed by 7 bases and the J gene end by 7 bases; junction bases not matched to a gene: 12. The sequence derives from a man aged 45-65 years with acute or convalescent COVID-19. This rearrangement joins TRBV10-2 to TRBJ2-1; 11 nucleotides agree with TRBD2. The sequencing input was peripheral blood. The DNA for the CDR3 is TGCGCCAGCACCCCTCGTGGGCTAGCGGGGGGTAATGAGCAGTTCTTC. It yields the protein CASTPRGLAGGNEQFF.